This TCR beta chain was found in a study of shared clonotypes between healthy human individuals. Subsets obtained from CD4+ cells comprised CD45RA+ naive and CD45RA-negative memory cells. Produced via immunoSEQ multiplex PCR; TCRdb's table is partial and in-frame only. Of millions of clones listed, 93% were seen once; the top ten hold 0.35% to 0.5%. The CDR3 covers 15 residues. CDR1 is MNHNS, CDR2 SASEGT, per germline. Trimming cost V 6 bases and J 0 bases, with 11 bases left between them. The chain recombines TRBV6-1 with TRBJ1-4; possibly TRBD1 for D (6 bases). Sequences were obtained from naive CD4+ T cells from PBMCs. Described subset: CD45RA+ positively selected. The receptor was derived from a man younger than 35 in good health. Some clones in this sample may be carry-over from other donors' samples. The CDR3 protein is CASSGQLATNEKLFF. CDR3 coding DNA: TGTGCCAGCAGCGGACAGCTTGCAACTAATGAAAAACTGTTTTTT.